This T cell receptor beta chain was identified during a study of shared clonotypes between healthy human individuals. Produced via immunoSEQ multiplex PCR; TCRdb's table is partial and in-frame only. The sample carries under 600,000 clones, 95% to 98% recorded once. As regards this clone: Antigen: not known.

Study-wide findings and caveats: Sharing across several donors was seen in roughly 5.2% of naive CD4 clonotypes.

CDR1 is SGHRS, CDR2 YFSETQ, per germline. The CDR3 covers 14 residues. The V and J ends lost 4 bases and 3 bases respectively, with 13 bases between them. The sequence was obtained from a woman in her 30s in good health. The chain has TRBV5-1 and TRBJ2-5, with a weak D call TRBD2 (5 bases). Sequencing was done on a sample of naive CD4+ T cells sorted from blood. Subset reported: CD45RA+ positively selected. CDR3 amino acids: CASSTGLLEETQYF. The DNA for the CDR3 is TGCGCCAGCAGCACTGGACTGTTAGAAGAGACCCAGTACTTC.